Each of the 7 T cell receptor beta chains below was sequenced from the same sample in a study of T cells in severe cutaneous drug reactions. Bulk and single-cell libraries used iRepertoire multiplex PCR with TCR subtype-specific primers. From the multiplex PCR reads, TCRdb lists one entry per CDR3 protein and no DNA. This table lists roughly 10,000 distinct CDR3 sequences. The patients sequenced had a carbamazepine-induced Stevens-Johnson syndrome or toxic epidermal necrolysis reaction. Sequencing used cells from a skin blister. The receptors come from a human donor with Stevens-Johnson syndrome, a severe cutaneous drug reaction.

The chain carries TRBV20-1 and TRBJ2-5. The germline CDR1 and CDR2 sequences are DFQATT and SNEGSKA (reference sequence). The CDR3 runs 13 residues. CDR3 amino acids: CSALGWLQETQYF.

J is TRBJ2-2 and V is TRBV29-1; the D gene TCRdb calls, TRBD2, cannot be checked with no DNA. This CDR3 contains 14 residues. The germline V gene encodes CDR1 SQVTM and CDR2 ANQGSEA. The CDR3 is CSVENAGYTGELFF.

The chain employs TRBV29-1 and TRBJ1-2; TCRdb selects TRBD1, and the lack of DNA leaves this call unchecked. This CDR3 has 13 residues. The germline V gene encodes CDR1 SQVTM and CDR2 ANQGSEA. This CDR3 is CSALDRGQDGYTF.

The chain joins TRBV29-1 to TRBJ1-2; TCRdb's D gene call, TRBD1, goes unchecked for lack of DNA. The germline gives CDR1 SQVTM, CDR2 ANQGSEA. The CDR3 sequence is 13 residues long. CDR3 sequence reads: CSVPNRIRGGYTF.

The CDR3 protein is CSVARETGGYTF. The rearrangement links TRBV29-1 to TRBJ1-2; TCRdb indicates TRBD1, and absent DNA this call remains unverified. Germline values: CDR1 SQVTM, CDR2 ANQGSEA. The CDR3 is 12 residues long.

CDR3 sequence: CASSYGGLQETQYF. The chain links TRBV6-6 to TRBJ2-5; TCRdb's D call, TRBD2, is unchecked because there is no DNA. The CDR3 has 14 amino acids. The germline V gene encodes CDR1 MNHNY and CDR2 SVGAGI (reference sequence).

The chain uses TRBV29-1 and TRBJ2-7; the TCRdb D gene call, TRBD2, has no DNA to confirm it. The CDR3 has 16 amino acids. From germline, CDR1 is SQVTM and CDR2 ANQGSEA. The CDR3 protein is CSVAFSGRAYSYEQYF.